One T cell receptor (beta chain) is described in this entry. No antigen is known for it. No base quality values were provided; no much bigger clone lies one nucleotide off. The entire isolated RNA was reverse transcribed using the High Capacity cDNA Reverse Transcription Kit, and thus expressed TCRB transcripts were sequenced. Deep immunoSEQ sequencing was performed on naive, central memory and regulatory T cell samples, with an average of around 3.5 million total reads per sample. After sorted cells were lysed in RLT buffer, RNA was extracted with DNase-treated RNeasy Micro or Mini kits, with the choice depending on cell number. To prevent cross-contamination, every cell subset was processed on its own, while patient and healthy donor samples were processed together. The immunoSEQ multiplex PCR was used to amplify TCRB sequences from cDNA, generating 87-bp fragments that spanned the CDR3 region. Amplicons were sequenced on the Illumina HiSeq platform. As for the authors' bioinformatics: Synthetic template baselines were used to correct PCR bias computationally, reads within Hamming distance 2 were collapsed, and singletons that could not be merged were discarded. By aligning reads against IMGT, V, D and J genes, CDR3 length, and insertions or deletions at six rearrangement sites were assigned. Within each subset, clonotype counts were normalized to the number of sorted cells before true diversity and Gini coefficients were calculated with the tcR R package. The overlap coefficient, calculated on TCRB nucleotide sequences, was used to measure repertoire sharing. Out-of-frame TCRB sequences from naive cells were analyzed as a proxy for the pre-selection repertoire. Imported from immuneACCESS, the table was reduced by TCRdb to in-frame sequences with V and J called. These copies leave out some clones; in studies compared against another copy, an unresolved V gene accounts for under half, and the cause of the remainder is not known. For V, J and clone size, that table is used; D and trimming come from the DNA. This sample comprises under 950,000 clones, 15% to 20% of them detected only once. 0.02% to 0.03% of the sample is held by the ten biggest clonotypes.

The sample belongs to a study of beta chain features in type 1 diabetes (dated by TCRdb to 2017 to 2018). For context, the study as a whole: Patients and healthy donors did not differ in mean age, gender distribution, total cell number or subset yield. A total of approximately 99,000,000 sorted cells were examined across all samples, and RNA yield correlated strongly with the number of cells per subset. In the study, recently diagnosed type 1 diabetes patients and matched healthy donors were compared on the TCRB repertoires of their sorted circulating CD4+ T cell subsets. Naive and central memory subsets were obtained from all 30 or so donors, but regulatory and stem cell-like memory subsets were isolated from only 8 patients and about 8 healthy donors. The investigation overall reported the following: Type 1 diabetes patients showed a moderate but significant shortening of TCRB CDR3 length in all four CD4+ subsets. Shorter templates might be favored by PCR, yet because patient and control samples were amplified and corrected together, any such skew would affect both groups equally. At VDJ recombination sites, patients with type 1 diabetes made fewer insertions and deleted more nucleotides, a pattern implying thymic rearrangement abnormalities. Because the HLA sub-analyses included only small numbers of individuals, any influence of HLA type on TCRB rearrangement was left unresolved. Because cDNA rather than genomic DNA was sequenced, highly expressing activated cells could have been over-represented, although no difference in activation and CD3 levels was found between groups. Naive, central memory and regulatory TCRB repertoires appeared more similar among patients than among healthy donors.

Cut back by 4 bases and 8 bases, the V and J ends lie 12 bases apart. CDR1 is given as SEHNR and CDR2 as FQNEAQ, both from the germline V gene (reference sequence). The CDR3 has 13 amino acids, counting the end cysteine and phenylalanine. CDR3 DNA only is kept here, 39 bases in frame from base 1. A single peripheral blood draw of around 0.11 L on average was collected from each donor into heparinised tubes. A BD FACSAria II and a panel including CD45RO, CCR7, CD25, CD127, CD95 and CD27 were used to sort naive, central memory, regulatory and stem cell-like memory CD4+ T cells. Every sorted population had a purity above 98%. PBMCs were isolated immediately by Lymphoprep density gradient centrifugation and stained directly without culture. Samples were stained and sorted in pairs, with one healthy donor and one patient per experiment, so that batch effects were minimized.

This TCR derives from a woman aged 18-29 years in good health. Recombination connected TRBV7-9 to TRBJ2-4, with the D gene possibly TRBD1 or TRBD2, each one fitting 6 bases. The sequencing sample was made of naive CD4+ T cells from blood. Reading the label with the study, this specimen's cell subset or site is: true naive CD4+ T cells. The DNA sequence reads TGTGCCAGCAGCTCCGGGGGCGGTGACATTCAGTACTTC. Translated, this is CASSSGGGDIQYF.